A selection of T cell receptor beta chains follows, all from one sample in a study of T and B cells in COVID-19 patients. TCRdb used MiXCR to reprocess the multiplex PCR reads, holding one entry per CDR3 protein. The sample records more than 20,000 distinct CDR3 sequences, approximately 30% being singletons. Sequenced sample: blood. The source of these receptors is a human donor who had recovered from COVID-19. Each CDR3 is given with its conserved first and last residue. Fields, in order: clone size, V gene, D gene, J gene, CDR3 DNA, CDR3 protein. A D gene is named only where the DNA matches it firmly. Size tells how often a clone was seen (once, few, many) or the class of an expanded clone, and some rows leave it out.

few	TRBV6-5	NA	TRBJ2-2	TGTGCCAGCAGTCGGAGTGGACAGCCCTTGGGGGAGCTGTTTTTT	CASSRSGQPLGELFF
many	TRBV6-2/TRBV6-3	NA	TRBJ1-2	TGTGCCAGCAGCCCCGATTTCGAAGATGGCTACACCTTC	CASSPDFEDGYTF
NA	TRBV28	NA	TRBJ2-2	TGTGCCAGCCGTACAACCGGGGAGCTGTTTTTT	CASRTTGELFF
few	TRBV7-2	NA	TRBJ2-4	TGTGCCAGCAGCTCTAAACACCCGTTGGGAAACATTCAGTACTTC	CASSSKHPLGNIQYF
NA	TRBV10-3	TRBD1	TRBJ1-1	TGTGCCACCATGGGACAGGAGAACACTGAAGCTTTCTTT	CATMGQENTEAFF
many	TRBV5-5	TRBD1	TRBJ2-7	TGTGCCAGCAGCTTGGAGACAGGGAGCATCTACGAGCAGTACTTC	CASSLETGSIYEQYF
NA	TRBV12-3/TRBV12-4	NA	TRBJ2-5	TGTGCCAGCAGTATTGGTGTTAGTAGCTCCTACAATGAGCAGTACTTC	CASSIGVSSSYNEQYF
NA	TRBV29-1	TRBD2	TRBJ2-5	TGCAGCGTTGAAGACACCATCGAACCTAGCGGGAGGGCCGGGGGGTACCAAGAGACCCAGTACTTC	CSVEDTIEPSGRAGGYQETQYF
NA	TRBV10-3	NA	TRBJ1-2	TGTGCCATCAGTGATGAGGGCGGGTATGGCTACACCTTC	CAISDEGGYGYTF
few	TRBV18	TRBD1	TRBJ1-2	TGTGCCAGCTCACCAGGGACAGGGGGAAACTATGGCTACACCTTC	CASSPGTGGNYGYTF
NA	TRBV12-3/TRBV12-4	TRBD2	TRBJ2-1	TGTGCCAGCAGTTTCCGCGGGGGGGCCGATGAGCAGTTCTTC	CASSFRGGADEQFF
many	TRBV29-1	NA	TRBJ1-5	TGCAGTGTCAGACGGAGTAGCAATCAGCCCCAGCATTTT	CSVRRSSNQPQHF
NA	TRBV27	TRBD1	TRBJ1-2	TGTGCCAGCAGTTCCGGACAGGGGGCAATAGTGGGTGGCTACACCTTC	CASSSGQGAIVGGYTF
NA	TRBV6-5	NA	TRBJ2-5	TGTGCCAGCAGTTATACCGGAGAGACCCAGTACTTC	CASSYTGETQYF
NA	TRBV7-2	NA	TRBJ1-5	TGTGCCAGCAGCTTATCGGGACTCCTCTCGGATCAGCCCCAGCATTTT	CASSLSGLLSDQPQHF
once	TRBV15	NA	TRBJ2-5	TGTGCCACCAGCAGTAGTCTAGCGGAGACCCAGTACTTC	CATSSSLAETQYF
NA	TRBV5-4	NA	TRBJ1-5	TGTGCCAGCAGCTTAGCTGGGCAGTCCAATCAGCCCCAGCATTTT	CASSLAGQSNQPQHF
NA	TRBV28	NA	TRBJ1-2	TGTGCCAGCAGTTTACCGGTCCTCTTGGGAGGCTACACCTTC	CASSLPVLLGGYTF
NA	TRBV7-2	NA	TRBJ1-6	TGTGCCAGCAGCTTGACCGTAAGATATTCACCCCTCCACTTT	CASSLTVRYSPLHF
few	TRBV7-6	NA	TRBJ1-1	TGTGCCAGCAGCTTAGTGGCGGGGGAGAAGACTGAAGCTTTCTTT	CASSLVAGEKTEAFF
NA	TRBV7-2	NA	TRBJ2-7	TGTGCCAGCAGCCCGTTTGGTTACGAGCAGTACTTC	CASSPFGYEQYF
few	TRBV6-5	NA	TRBJ1-3	TGTGCCAGCAGTTACTCATGGGGGCTAGGAAACACCATATATTTT	CASSYSWGLGNTIYF
NA	TRBV24-1	NA	TRBJ2-3	TGTGCCACCACTACGGGGTTCGCTACAGATACGCAGTATTTT	CATTTGFATDTQYF
few	TRBV12-3/TRBV12-4	NA	TRBJ1-6	TGTGCCAGCAGTTCAGACATAACAAATAATTCACCCCTCCACTTT	CASSSDITNNSPLHF
NA	TRBV13	TRBD2	TRBJ2-7	TGTGCCAGCAGCTTAGGGCCAGGACTAGCGGGAGGCGAGCAGTACTTC	CASSLGPGLAGGEQYF
NA	TRBV15	TRBD2	TRBJ2-7	TGTGCCACCAGCAGAGCGGGGGGGCCCGGCGACGAGCAGTACTTC	CATSRAGGPGDEQYF
NA	TRBV10-3	TRBD1	TRBJ2-5	TGTGCCATCAGTGGGGGGGACAGGAGGTCAAAAGAGACCCAGTACTTC	CAISGGDRRSKETQYF
NA	TRBV6-5	NA	TRBJ1-1	TGTTCCAGCAGTCTCGTCGGGGGGAGTTGGTCGAAAACGCGGTATAAAACTGAAGCTTTCTTT	CSSSLVGGSWSKTRYKTEAFF
few	TRBV6-1	NA	TRBJ2-7	TGTGCCAGTCTCGAGGGGCATCCCTACGAGCAGTACTTC	CASLEGHPYEQYF
NA	TRBV7-9	TRBD1	TRBJ2-2	TGTGCCAGCAGCCATACCGGGACAGGGAGCGGGGAGCTGTTTTTT	CASSHTGTGSGELFF
NA	TRBV12-3/TRBV12-4	NA	TRBJ1-2	TGTGCCAGCCGCCGGGCGTCTAGCTATGGCTACACCTTC	CASRRASSYGYTF
few	TRBV18	NA	TRBJ1-1	TGTGCCAGCTCACCAAATTTCACTGAAGCTTTCTTT	CASSPNFTEAFF
medium-sized	TRBV11-1	NA	TRBJ2-2	TGTGCCAGCAGCTTCAAGAACACCGGGGAGCTGTTTTTT	CASSFKNTGELFF
NA	TRBV6-1	NA	TRBJ1-3	TGTGCCAGAAGTGAAGCCGGGATCTCTGGAAACACCATATATTTT	CARSEAGISGNTIYF
NA	TRBV5-4	TRBD1	TRBJ2-1	TGTGCCAGCAGCGGGGGGGGGACAGGGAAAGGGAATGAGCAGTTCTTC	CASSGGGTGKGNEQFF
NA	TRBV6-5	NA	TRBJ2-7	TGCGCCAGCAGTGAGTTGTGGGAGGAGCAGTACTTC	CASSELWEEQYF
medium-sized	TRBV19	NA	TRBJ1-5	TGTGCCAGTACCATAGGGGGGATGGGCCAGCCCCAGCATTTT	CASTIGGMGQPQHF
many	TRBV19	NA	TRBJ1-2	TGTGCCAGTAGTATTCGGGATTTGGGTGGCTACACCTTC	CASSIRDLGGYTF
few	TRBV30	TRBD1	TRBJ2-7	TGTGCCTGGCAGGGGGACGACCTCCTTGGGGAGCAGTACTTC	CAWQGDDLLGEQYF
NA	TRBV6-1	NA	TRBJ1-2	TGTGCCAGCAGTTTGGGCAATAACTATGGCTACACCTTC	CASSLGNNYGYTF
few	TRBV20-1	TRBD1	TRBJ2-4	TGCAGTGCTAGTGACAGGGGAGGAGCCAAAAACATTCAGTACTTC	CSASDRGGAKNIQYF
few	TRBV18	NA	TRBJ2-7	TGTGCCAGCTCACCCTCTTCCGGGGCAAAAGCCTACGAGCAGTACTTC	CASSPSSGAKAYEQYF
many	TRBV5-4	NA	TRBJ2-2	TGTGCCAGCAGCTTGATGGCGAACACCGGGGAGCTGTTTTTT	CASSLMANTGELFF
NA	TRBV12-3/TRBV12-4	TRBD2	TRBJ2-5	TGTGCCAGCAGTTTATGGGCCGGGGGGAAAGAGACCCAGTACTTC	CASSLWAGGKETQYF
few	TRBV20-1	TRBD1	TRBJ2-2	TGCAGTGCGCAGACAGGGGTTGGCACCGGGGAGCTGTTTTTT	CSAQTGVGTGELFF
NA	TRBV27	NA	TRBJ2-7	TGTGCCAGCAGTTATCTTGGTGTGGGTGCCTACGAGCAGTACTTC	CASSYLGVGAYEQYF
NA	TRBV7-6	NA	TRBJ2-7	TGTGCCAGCAGCTTAGTGTCAGATAACCTCTACGAGCAGTACTTC	CASSLVSDNLYEQYF
NA	TRBV29-1	TRBD2	TRBJ2-3	TGCAGCGTTTCTAGCGGGGGGGTTGGGAGCACAGATACGCAGTATTTT	CSVSSGGVGSTDTQYF
few	TRBV12-3/TRBV12-4	NA	TRBJ2-7	TGTGCCAGCAGTACCGGGACACGGCCGATCTACGAGCAGTACTTC	CASSTGTRPIYEQYF
NA	TRBV19	NA	TRBJ2-4	TGTGCCAGTAGTGCGTCTACCCTTGGTCCCCTAAACATTCAGTACTTC	CASSASTLGPLNIQYF
NA	TRBV6-5	NA	TRBJ1-2	TGTGCCAGCAGACAGGTCCTCTATGGCTACACCTTC	CASRQVLYGYTF
NA	TRBV6-2/TRBV6-3	NA	TRBJ2-1	TGTGCCAGCAAGGAGTCGGGGGCCTTCTACAATGAGCAGTTCTTC	CASKESGAFYNEQFF
NA	TRBV7-2	NA	TRBJ2-2	TGTGCCAGCAGCTTCCGCAGGGGAACCGGGGAGCTGTTTTTT	CASSFRRGTGELFF
NA	TRBV6-2/TRBV6-3	TRBD1	TRBJ1-4	TGTGCCAGCAGTTACTCATGGACCGGGACAGGTACAGAAAAACTGTTTTTT	CASSYSWTGTGTEKLFF
NA	TRBV27	NA	TRBJ1-1	TGTGCCAGCAGTCTCTGGGGAGATAACACTGAAGCTTTCTTT	CASSLWGDNTEAFF
many	TRBV20-1	NA	TRBJ2-1	TGCAGTGCCCTTGATTACAATGAGCAGTTCTTC	CSALDYNEQFF
few	TRBV6-5	NA	TRBJ2-7	TGTGCCAGCAGGGGGGGGGGGGCCATCGAGCAGTACTTC	CASRGGGAIEQYF